This T cell receptor beta chain was sequenced in a study of blood T cell repertoires in COVID-19. Study summary: Samples came from the United States, Italy and Spain, spanning acute and convalescent COVID-19. The cDNA or gDNA used as material had been derived from T cells, B-cell-depleted T cells, or PBMCs.

Enrolled during active infection, Seattle patients were then followed longitudinally. In the original analysis: By means of reference gene primer amplification, nucleated cell counts were estimated. Clones were read by immunoSEQ multiplex PCR, and TCRdb kept only the in-frame ones, dropping some. The V and J calls and clone size were taken over from that table, and D and trimming were inferred from the DNA. Among about 28,000 clones listed, about 92% were seen once. Germline V CDR1 and CDR2: MNHNS, SASEGT. The CDR3 runs 13 residues. Between the trimmed V and J ends, which lost 3 bases and 7 bases, there was a span of 10 bases.

Sequencing was performed on peripheral blood. This TCR came from a woman aged 65 to 85 with COVID-19, enrolled during active disease. This chain links TRBV6-1 with TRBJ1-5; D is unresolved. For the CDR3, the DNA is TGTGCCAGCAGTGACGTTAGCGGACAGCCCCAGCATTTT. Residues: CASSDVSGQPQHF.